Each of the 18 T cell receptor beta chains below was sequenced from the same sample in a study of cytomegalovirus exposure and HLA in healthy donors. The primer mix had 60 Vbeta and 13 Jbeta primers. Generated by immunoSEQ multiplex PCR, the TCRdb table keeps only in-frame clones and is missing some. The sample consists of around 200,000 clones, 70% to 90% of them appearing once. Sequenced: PBMCs. The source of these receptors is a woman between 50 and 59 years old in good health and CMV-seronegative.

The V and J genes are TRBV29-1 and TRBJ2-5; possibly TRBD1 for D (5 bases). The CDR3 sequence is 12 residues long. The V and J ends lost 3 bases and 2 bases respectively, with 7 bases between them. CDR1 SQVTM and CDR2 ANQGSEA come from the germline V gene. CDR3 in DNA: TGCAGCGTTGATAAGGGGCAAGAGACCCAGTACTTC. Amino acids: CSVDKGQETQYF. The full variable domain, with the rest looked up from reference TRBV29-1 and TRBJ2-5, is SAVISQKPSRDICQRGTSLTIQCQVDSQVTMMFWYRQQPGQSLTLIATANQGSEATYESGFVIDKFPISRPNLTFSTLTVSNMSPEDSSIYLCSVDKGQETQYFGPGTRLLVL.

The rearrangement uses TRBV19 and TRBJ2-2; D ambiguous. This CDR3 contains 15 residues. Trimming left V 5 bases short and J 1 base short, with 11 bases between. The V gene's germline CDR1 is LNHDA and CDR2 SQIVND (reference sequence). The CDR3 region has the DNA TGTGCCAGTAGTGTCTGGGCTCTGAACACCGGGGAGCTGTTTTTT. Translation gives CASSVWALNTGELFF.

This chain connects TRBV15 to TRBJ2-3; TRBD2 matches at 12 bases. Germline CDR1 LNHNV, CDR2 YYDKDF (reference sequence). The CDR3 is 18 amino acids. Losses at the gene ends were 4 bases for V and 4 bases for J; bases not matched to a gene: 12. The CDR3 bases are TGTGCCACCAGCAAACCCTTTCTAGCGGGAGGGTTTGCAGATACGCAGTATTTT. The encoded protein is CATSKPFLAGGFADTQYF.

V is TRBV5-1 and J is TRBJ1-3, with D tentatively TRBD1 (5 bases). The V end lost 0 bases, the J end lost 2 bases, and 9 bases lay between the germline ends. Germline lookup yields CDR1 SGHRS and CDR2 YFSETQ. The CDR3 is 15 amino acids. CDR3 amino acids: CASSLEGAPGNTIYF. Written as DNA, the CDR3 is TGCGCCAGCAGCTTGGAAGGGGCCCCTGGAAACACCATATATTTT.

The chain joins TRBV19 to TRBJ2-7; TRBD1 matches at 7 bases. The V gene's germline CDR1 is LNHDA and CDR2 SQIVND (reference sequence). J gave up 2 bases and V 4 bases, and 5 bases lay outside the gene matches. This CDR3 is built from 14 residues. The CDR3 DNA sequence: TGTGCCAGTAGTACTGCTCAGGGGGCCTACGAGCAGTACTTC. It translates to CASSTAQGAYEQYF.

The chain has TRBV5-5 and TRBJ1-2; 10 bases agree with TRBD1. The CDR3 runs to 17 residues. V shed 1 base, J shed 4 bases, and the junction held 10 bases outside the gene matches. Looked up from germline, CDR1 is SGHKS and CDR2 is YYEKEE (reference sequence). CDR3 sequence reads: CASSLLPGQGHIYGYTF. CDR3 sequence (DNA): TGTGCCAGCAGCTTGCTCCCGGGACAGGGGCATATCTATGGCTACACCTTC. The entire variable domain, with the rest obtained from reference TRBV5-5 and TRBJ1-2, is as follows: DAGVTQSPTHLIKTRGQQVTLRCSPISGHKSVSWYQQVLGQGPQFIFQYYEKEERGRGNFPDRFSARQFPNYSSELNVNALLLGDSALYLCASSLLPGQGHIYGYTFGSGTRLTVV.

The chain employs TRBV6-5 and TRBJ1-4; TRBD1 is a possible D gene (5 bases). The CDR3 loop spans 14 amino acids. The germline CDR1 and CDR2 sequences are MNHEY and SVGAGI. With 8 bases removed from V and 0 bases from J, the gap between germline ends came to 10 bases. CDR3 loop: CASGVGATNEKLFF. CDR3 sequence (DNA): TGTGCCAGCGGAGTAGGGGCAACTAATGAAAAACTGTTTTTT.

This chain joins TRBV14 and TRBJ2-1; D is perhaps TRBD2 (5 bases). This CDR3 is 15 amino acids long. Between the trimmed V and J ends, which lost 0 bases and 3 bases, there was a span of 9 bases. In germline, CDR1 is SGHDN, CDR2 FVKESK. CDR3 amino acids: CASSQEGVGYNEQFF. In DNA form, the CDR3 reads TGTGCCAGCAGCCAAGAGGGAGTCGGCTACAATGAGCAGTTCTTC.

The chain couples TRBV18 to TRBJ2-1; possibly TRBD2 for D (6 bases). The CDR3 is 16 residues long. V shed 6 bases and J shed 8 bases, with 23 bases lying between them. The germline V gene encodes CDR1 KGHSH and CDR2 LQKENI. The CDR3 loop reads CASSSLVGGMGDEQFF. The CDR3 DNA follows: TGTGCCAGCTCGTCGTTGGTTGGCGGGATGGGAGATGAGCAGTTCTTC.

This sequence joins TRBV18 and TRBJ1-1, with unresolved D. Germline V CDR1 and CDR2: KGHSH, LQKENI. Trimming cost V 4 bases and J 1 base, with 7 bases left between them. The CDR3 consists of 13 residues. CDR3 loop: CASSHVRNTEAFF. The CDR3, as DNA: TGTGCCAGCTCACATGTGAGGAACACTGAAGCTTTCTTT.

The CDR3: CASSYRGSHYEQYF. DNA for the CDR3: TGTGCCAGCAGCTACAGGGGGTCCCACTACGAGCAGTACTTC. This sequence joins TRBV6-5 and TRBJ2-7; TRBD1 agrees at 8 bases. Germline V gene sequence: CDR1 MNHEY, CDR2 SVGAGI. V was pared by 6 bases and J by 3 bases, with 7 bases of the junction left unmatched. The CDR3 has 14 amino acids.

The rearrangement uses TRBV30 and TRBJ2-7, with D possibly matching TRBD1 (6 bases). V lost 2 bases, J lost 1 base, and 9 bases lay in between. The CDR3 length is 13 residues. CDR1 GTSNPN and CDR2 SVGIG come from the germline V gene (reference sequence). The CDR3, as DNA: TGTGCCTGGAGTCAGGGGCTTTCCTACGAGCAGTACTTC. The encoded protein is CAWSQGLSYEQYF.

The rearrangement joins TRBV5-4 to TRBJ2-5; the match to TRBD2 covers 11 bases. CDR3 length: 17 residues. Germline trimming cut 2 bases from V and 5 bases from J; bases unmatched to any gene: 11. Germline lookup yields CDR1 SGHNT and CDR2 YYREEE (reference sequence). The CDR3 here is CASSFEELAGGRETQYF. DNA for the CDR3: TGTGCCAGCAGCTTTGAGGAGCTAGCGGGAGGAAGGGAGACCCAGTACTTC. Drawing the rest from reference TRBV5-4 and TRBJ2-5, the complete variable domain is ETGVTQSPTHLIKTRGQQVTLRCSSQSGHNTVSWYQQALGQGPQFIFQYYREEENGRGNFPPRFSGLQFPNYSSELNVNALELDDSALYLCASSFEELAGGRETQYFGPGTRLLVL.

The chain couples TRBV30 to TRBJ2-3, with 12 bases matching TRBD2. CDR1 is GTSNPN and CDR2 is SVGIG in the germline V gene (reference sequence). Unmatched junction bases numbered 4, after V lost 1 base and J lost 2 bases. The CDR3 is 16 residues long. CDR3 loop: CAWSDGLAGITDTQYF. CDR3 in DNA: TGTGCCTGGAGTGACGGACTAGCGGGGATCACAGATACGCAGTATTTT.

V is TRBV19 and J is TRBJ2-7; maybe TRBD1 (6 bases). Germline V gene sequence: CDR1 LNHDA, CDR2 SQIVND (reference sequence). The CDR3 length is 14 residues. V lost 5 bases and J 2 bases, leaving 13 bases between the germline ends. The DNA of the CDR3 is TGTGCCAGTAGTCCACGATGGGGGCCCTACGAGCAGTACTTC. This translates into CASSPRWGPYEQYF.

The chain joins TRBV5-1 to TRBJ2-1; TRBD2 matches at 9 bases. J lost 5 bases, V lost 4 bases, and 7 bases had no gene match. Germline V gene data show CDR1 as SGHRS and CDR2 as YFSETQ. CDR3 length: 15 residues. In nucleotides, the CDR3 is TGCGCCAGCAGCCCGCCGACTAGCGGCGACAATGAGCAGTTCTTC. Its translation: CASSPPTSGDNEQFF.

The chain combines TRBV4-3 with TRBJ1-6; 9 nucleotides line up with TRBD1. CDR1 is LGHNA, CDR2 YSLEER, per germline. CDR3 size: 16 residues. The junction had 6 bases not matched to a gene; V was cut back by 1 base and J by 8 bases. The CDR3 protein is CASSQAGTGTDSPLHF. The CDR3 DNA reads as TGCGCCAGCAGCCAAGCTGGGACAGGGACGGATTCACCCCTCCACTTT.

The rearrangement joins TRBV30 to TRBJ1-3; TRBD1 is a possible D gene (5 bases). Germline lookup yields CDR1 GTSNPN and CDR2 SVGIG (reference sequence). The CDR3 covers 16 residues. Trimming shortened V by 0 bases and J by 0 bases, and 12 bases separated the two germline ends. CDR3 nucleotides: TGTGCCTGGAGTGTACGGGGGGGTTCCTCTGGAAACACCATATATTTT. Its protein is CAWSVRGGSSGNTIYF.